This T cell receptor (beta chain) was recorded in a study of T cells in Graves' hyperthyroidism and ophthalmopathy. Notes on the study in general: A model using 13 V-J features told ophthalmopathy apart from stable hyperthyroidism.

Regions amplified from RNA transcripts were the TCR beta CDR3 regions. TCR CDR3 regions were first amplified by RT-PCR with HTBI primers. From the multiplex PCR reads, TCRdb called clonotypes with MiXCR, one entry per CDR3 protein. The table lists 490,000 or so distinct CDR3 sequences, about 20% of them singletons, with about 45% in the top ten. Exclusion of a patient resulted from uncontrolled infection, other autoimmune disease, pregnancy or lactation. The germline CDR1 and CDR2 sequences are MNHEY and SVGAGI. J gave up 6 bases and V 2 bases, and 8 bases lay outside the gene matches. The CDR3 totals 16 residues. About this clonotype: The antigen is not known.

This TCR derives from a man aged 40-49 years with Graves' ophthalmopathy. The chain employs TRBV6-5 and TRBJ2-2; TRBD1 matches 8 bases. Source material: blood. Here the CDR3 reads CASSYGGRGQPGELFF. As DNA, the CDR3 is TGTGCCAGCAGTTACGGCGGCAGGGGGCAACCCGGGGAGCTGTTTTTT.